This T cell receptor beta chain was recovered during a study of PD-1 blockade in classical Hodgkin lymphoma. Time point given: newly diagnosed, previously untreated cHL patient sample. CD4+ T cells were purified from thawed PBMCs by negative selection. A comparison was provided by newly diagnosed, untreated classical Hodgkin lymphoma PBMCs. The CDR3 covers 15 residues. The V gene's germline CDR1 is MGHRA and CDR2 YSYEKL. V lost 4 bases and J lost 2, with 12 bases in between. Some clones are missing from TCRdb's copy, which holds only in-frame ones; the method was immunoSEQ multiplex PCR. The sample lists under 20,000 clones; around 92% were seen once. Broader study findings: The origin of the repertoire differences remains undefined, with disease activity or prior therapy as possible causes. Lower baseline TCR diversity was reported for newly diagnosed patients than for healthy donors.

On this clone: What it binds is unknown.

This receptor was taken from a human donor with classical Hodgkin lymphoma. The chain combines TRBV4-1 with TRBJ2-1; no reliable D call. Specimen: CD4+ T cells from blood. The CDR3 spells CASSLGQGPYNEQFF. In DNA, the CDR3 is TGCGCCAGCAGCCTCGGGCAAGGCCCCTACAATGAGCAGTTCTTC.